This TCR beta chain emerged from a study of beta chain features in type 1 diabetes (dated by TCRdb to 2017 to 2018). Notes on the research overall: Mean age, gender distribution, total cell number and subset yield were not different between patients and healthy donors. Regulatory and stem cell-like memory subsets were obtained from only 8 patients and roughly 8 healthy donors, while naive and central memory subsets were obtained from all 28 donors. The study compared the TCRB repertoires of sorted circulating CD4+ T cell subsets in recently diagnosed type 1 diabetes patients with those in matched healthy donors. A total of 85 million to 140 million sorted cells were examined across all samples, and a strong correlation was observed between cell number per subset and RNA yield. General study outcomes and caveats: HLA sub-analyses involved small numbers of individuals, so any influence of HLA type on TCRB rearrangement remained unresolved. Shorter templates might be favored by PCR, yet because patient and control samples were amplified and corrected together, any such skew would affect both groups equally. Naive, central memory and regulatory TCRB repertoires appeared more similar among patients than among healthy donors. A moderate but significant shortening of TCRB CDR3 length was observed in type 1 diabetes patients in all four CD4+ subsets. Sequencing cDNA rather than genomic DNA could over-represent highly expressing activated cells, although activation and CD3 levels did not differ between groups. Patients with type 1 diabetes made fewer insertions and deleted more nucleotides at VDJ recombination sites, implying thymic rearrangement abnormalities.

The entire isolated RNA was reverse transcribed using the High Capacity cDNA Reverse Transcription Kit, and thus expressed TCRB transcripts were sequenced. Deep immunoSEQ sequencing was performed on naive, central memory and regulatory T cell samples, with an average of roughly 3.5 million total reads per sample. Sorted cells were lysed in RLT buffer, and RNA was extracted using DNase-treated RNeasy Micro or Mini kits according to cell number. Each cell subset was processed on its own to prevent cross-contamination, while patient and healthy donor samples were processed together. TCRB sequences were amplified from cDNA with the immunoSEQ multiplex PCR, producing 87-bp fragments spanning the CDR3 region. Sequencing of the amplicons was performed on the Illumina HiSeq platform. As for how the authors treated the data: PCR bias was corrected computationally using synthetic template baselines, and reads within Hamming distance 2 were collapsed, with unmergeable singletons discarded. Reads were aligned to IMGT to assign V, D and J genes, CDR3 length, and insertions or deletions at six rearrangement sites. Within each subset, clonotype counts were normalized to sorted cell number, after which true diversity and Gini coefficients were computed with the tcR R package. The overlap coefficient, calculated on TCRB nucleotide sequences, was used to measure repertoire sharing. TCRdb limited this immuneACCESS table to in-frame rearrangements with V and J called. A share of clones is missing; checked studies link under half to unresolved V genes, and the rest is unexplained. That table supplies the V and J calls and clone size; D and trimming were determined from the DNA. For this sample the table gives 300,000 to 350,000 clones, of which 9.3% were detected only once. The leading ten clones occupy approximately 1% of the sample.

The germline V gene provides CDR1 SGHTA and CDR2 FQGNSA. Trimming removed 3 bases from V and 2 bases from J, leaving 15 bases between the germline ends. The CDR3 measures 16 amino acids from cysteine to phenylalanine. Kept here is only the CDR3 DNA, which spans 48 bases and is read in frame from base 1. This clone was seen only a few times. Its antigen remains undetermined. Base qualities are not recorded, but no much larger clone differs from it by a single base. Each donor gave one peripheral blood draw, roughly 0.12 L on average, collected into heparinised tubes. Naive, central memory, regulatory and stem cell-like memory CD4+ T cells were sorted on a BD FACSAria II using a panel including CD45RO, CCR7, CD25, CD127, CD95 and CD27. A purity above 95% was achieved for all sorted populations. PBMCs were separated immediately by Lymphoprep density gradient centrifugation and were stained directly, without being cultured. Samples were stained and sorted in pairs, with one healthy donor and one patient per experiment, so that batch effects were minimized.

The receptor's source is a man between 25 and 39 years old with type 1 diabetes. The sequencing input was central memory CD4+ T cells from blood. The chain joins TRBV7-2 to TRBJ2-3, and possibly TRBD1, on 5 matching bases. The CDR3: CASSFRLTGSTDTQYF. The DNA reads as follows: TGTGCCAGCAGCTTCCGATTAACAGGCTCCACAGATACGCAGTATTTT. Where the CDR3 stops, the reference TRBV7-2 and TRBJ2-3 genes take over; the full variable domain is GAGVSQSPSNKVTEKGKDVELRCDPISGHTALYWYRQSLGQGLEFLIYFQGNSAPDKSGLPSDRFSAERTGGSVSTLTIQRTQQEDSAVYLCASSFRLTGSTDTQYFGPGTRLTVL.